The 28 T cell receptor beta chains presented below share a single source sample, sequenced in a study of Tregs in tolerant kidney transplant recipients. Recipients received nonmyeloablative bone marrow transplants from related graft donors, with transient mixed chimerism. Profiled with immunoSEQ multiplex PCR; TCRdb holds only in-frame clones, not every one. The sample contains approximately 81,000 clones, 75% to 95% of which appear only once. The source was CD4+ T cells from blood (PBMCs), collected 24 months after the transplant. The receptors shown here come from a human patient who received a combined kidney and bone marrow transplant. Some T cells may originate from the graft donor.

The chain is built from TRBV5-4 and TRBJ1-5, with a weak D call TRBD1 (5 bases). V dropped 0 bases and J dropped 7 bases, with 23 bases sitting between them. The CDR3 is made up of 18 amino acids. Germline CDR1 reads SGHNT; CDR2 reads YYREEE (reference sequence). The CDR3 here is CASSLGLVGHPFEQPQHF. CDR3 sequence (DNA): TGTGCCAGCAGCTTGGGGTTGGTCGGACACCCTTTCGAACAGCCCCAGCATTTT. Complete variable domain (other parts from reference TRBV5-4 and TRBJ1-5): ETGVTQSPTHLIKTRGQQVTLRCSSQSGHNTVSWYQQALGQGPQFIFQYYREEENGRGNFPPRFSGLQFPNYSSELNVNALELDDSALYLCASSLGLVGHPFEQPQHFGDGTRLSIL.

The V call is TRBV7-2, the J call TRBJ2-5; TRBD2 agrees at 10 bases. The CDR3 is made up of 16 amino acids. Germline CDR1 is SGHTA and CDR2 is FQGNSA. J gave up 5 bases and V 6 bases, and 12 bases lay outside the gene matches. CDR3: CASRVAGGRGGETQYF. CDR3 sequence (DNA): TGTGCCAGCAGGGTAGCGGGAGGCCGGGGGGGGGAGACCCAGTACTTC.

The CDR3 is CASSTSGQTGNTIYF. CDR3 sequence (DNA): TGTGCCAGCAGCACCTCGGGACAGACTGGAAACACCATATATTTT. The chain has TRBV9 and TRBJ1-3; TRBD1 matches at 7 bases. Germline lookup yields CDR1 SGDLS and CDR2 YYNGEE. Losses at the gene ends were 4 bases for V and 2 bases for J; bases not matched to a gene: 6. The CDR3 consists of 15 residues.

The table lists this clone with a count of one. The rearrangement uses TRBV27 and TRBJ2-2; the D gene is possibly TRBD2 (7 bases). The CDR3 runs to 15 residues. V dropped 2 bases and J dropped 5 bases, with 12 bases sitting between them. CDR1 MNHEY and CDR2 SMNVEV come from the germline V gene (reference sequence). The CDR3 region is CASSLRGGGTGELFF. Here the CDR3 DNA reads TGTGCCAGCAGTTTACGAGGGGGGGGTACCGGGGAGCTGTTTTTT.

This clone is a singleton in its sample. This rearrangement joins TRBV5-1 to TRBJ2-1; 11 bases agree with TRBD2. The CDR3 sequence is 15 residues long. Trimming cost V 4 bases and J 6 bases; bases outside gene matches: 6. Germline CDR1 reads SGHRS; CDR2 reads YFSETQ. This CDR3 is CASSGGTSGINEQFF. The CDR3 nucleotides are TGCGCCAGCAGCGGCGGGACTAGCGGCATCAATGAGCAGTTCTTC.

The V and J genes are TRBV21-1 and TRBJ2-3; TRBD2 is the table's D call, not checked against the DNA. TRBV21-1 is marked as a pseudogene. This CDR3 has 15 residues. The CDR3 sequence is CASRQSQRGADTQYF. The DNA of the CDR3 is TGTGCCAGCAGGCAGTCCCAGCGGGGAGCAGATACGCAGTATTTT.

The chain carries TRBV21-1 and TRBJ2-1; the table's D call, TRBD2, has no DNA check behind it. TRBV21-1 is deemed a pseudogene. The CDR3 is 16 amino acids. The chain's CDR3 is CASSKEAGLGCNEQFF. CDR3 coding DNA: TGTGCCAGCAGCAAAGAAGCGGGACTAGGATGCAATGAGCAGTTCTTC.

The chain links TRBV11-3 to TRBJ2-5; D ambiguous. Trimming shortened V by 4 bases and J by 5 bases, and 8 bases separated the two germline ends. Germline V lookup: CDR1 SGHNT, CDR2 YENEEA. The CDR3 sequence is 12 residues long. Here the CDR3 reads CASSYIRETQYF. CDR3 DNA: TGTGCCAGCAGCTATATCCGGGAGACCCAGTACTTC.

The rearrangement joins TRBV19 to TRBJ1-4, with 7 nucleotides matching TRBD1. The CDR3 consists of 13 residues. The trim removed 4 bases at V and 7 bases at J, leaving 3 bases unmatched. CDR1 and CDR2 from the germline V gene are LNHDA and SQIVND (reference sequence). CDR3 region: CASSTQGGEKLFF. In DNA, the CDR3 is TGTGCCAGTAGTACCCAGGGGGGTGAAAAACTGTTTTTT.

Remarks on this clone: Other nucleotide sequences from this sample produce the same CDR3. CDR3 sequence (DNA): TGTGCCAGTAGTATAGCGGCGGTTTTTAATTCACCCCTCCACTTT. Translation gives CASSIAAVFNSPLHF. The rearrangement uses TRBV19 and TRBJ1-6, with D hard to call. The CDR3 consists of 15 residues. V was clipped by 1 base and J by 6 bases, with 10 bases between them. Germline lookup yields CDR1 LNHDA and CDR2 SQIVND (reference sequence).

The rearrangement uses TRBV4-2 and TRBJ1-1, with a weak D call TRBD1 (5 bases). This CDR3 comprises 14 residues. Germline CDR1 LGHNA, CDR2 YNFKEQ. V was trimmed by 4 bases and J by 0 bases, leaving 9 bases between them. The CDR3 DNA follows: TGTGCCAGCAGCCCACGACAGTTGAACACTGAAGCTTTCTTT. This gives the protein CASSPRQLNTEAFF.

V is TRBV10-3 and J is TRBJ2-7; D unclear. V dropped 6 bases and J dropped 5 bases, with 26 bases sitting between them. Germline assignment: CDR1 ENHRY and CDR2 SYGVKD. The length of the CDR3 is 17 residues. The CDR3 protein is CAISDVGIPASLHEQYF. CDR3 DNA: TGTGCCATCAGCGACGTTGGTATACCGGCTAGTCTACACGAGCAGTACTTC.

This CDR3 is CASSLLTGLSGYTF. For the CDR3, the DNA is TGTGCCAGCAGCTTACTGACAGGGTTGAGTGGCTACACCTTC. The chain employs TRBV5-5 and TRBJ1-2; 7 bases match TRBD1. The junction had 8 bases not matched to a gene; V was cut back by 2 bases and J by 7 bases. The CDR3 sequence is 14 residues long. Germline loops: CDR1 SGHKS, CDR2 YYEKEE (reference sequence).

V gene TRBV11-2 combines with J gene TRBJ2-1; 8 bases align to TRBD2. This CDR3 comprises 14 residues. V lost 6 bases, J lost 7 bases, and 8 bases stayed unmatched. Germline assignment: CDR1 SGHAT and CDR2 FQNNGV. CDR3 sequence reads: CASRFSGISNEQFF. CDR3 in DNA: TGTGCCAGCAGATTTAGCGGGATATCGAATGAGCAGTTCTTC.

CDR3 in DNA: TGTGCTAGTGGTTTCTCGACAGCAATCCAATGGTCCCTATATGGCTACACCTTC. The encoded protein is CASGFSTAIQWSLYGYTF. The V call is TRBV12-5, the J call TRBJ1-2, with D perhaps matching TRBD1 (5 bases). Per the germline V gene, CDR1 is LGHNT and CDR2 is FRNRAP. The length of the CDR3 is 18 residues. Trimming removed 3 bases from V and 5 bases from J, with 25 bases in between.

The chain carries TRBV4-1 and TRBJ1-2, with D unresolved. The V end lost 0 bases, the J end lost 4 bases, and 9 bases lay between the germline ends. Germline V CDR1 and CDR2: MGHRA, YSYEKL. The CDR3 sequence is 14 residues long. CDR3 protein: CASSQDGLIYGYTF. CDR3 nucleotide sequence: TGCGCCAGCAGCCAAGATGGACTGATCTATGGCTACACCTTC.

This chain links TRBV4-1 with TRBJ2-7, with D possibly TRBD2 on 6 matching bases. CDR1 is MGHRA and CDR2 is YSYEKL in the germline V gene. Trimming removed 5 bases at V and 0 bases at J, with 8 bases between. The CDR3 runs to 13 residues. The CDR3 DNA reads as TGCGCCAGCAGCTTGACTAGCTCCTACGAGCAGTACTTC. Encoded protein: CASSLTSSYEQYF.

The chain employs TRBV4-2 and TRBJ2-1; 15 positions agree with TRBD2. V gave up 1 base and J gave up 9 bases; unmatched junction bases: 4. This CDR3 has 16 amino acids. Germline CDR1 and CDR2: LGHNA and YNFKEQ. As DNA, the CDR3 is TGTGCCAGCAGCCAAGGGACTAGCGGGGGGGCAGGTGAGCAGTTCTTC. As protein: CASSQGTSGGAGEQFF.

This CDR3 is CAVRDRGVHNYGYTF. In DNA, the CDR3 is TGTGCCGTTCGGGACAGGGGGGTTCATAACTATGGCTACACCTTC. V and J are TRBV28 and TRBJ1-2; 11 nucleotides match TRBD1. This CDR3 spans 15 amino acids. The junction had 9 bases not matched to a gene; V was cut back by 11 bases and J by 1 base. CDR1 is MDHEN and CDR2 is SYDVKM in the germline V gene.

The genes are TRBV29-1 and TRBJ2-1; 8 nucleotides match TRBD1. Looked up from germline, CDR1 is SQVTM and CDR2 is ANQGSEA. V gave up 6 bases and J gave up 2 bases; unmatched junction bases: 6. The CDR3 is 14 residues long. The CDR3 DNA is TGCAGCGTCCGGACAGGGAGGCCCTACAATGAGCAGTTCTTC. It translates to CSVRTGRPYNEQFF.

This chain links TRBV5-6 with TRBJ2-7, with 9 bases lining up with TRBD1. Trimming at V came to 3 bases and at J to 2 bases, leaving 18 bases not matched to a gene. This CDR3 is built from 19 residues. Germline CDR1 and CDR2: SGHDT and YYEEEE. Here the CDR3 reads CASSWRTGQGFLPTYEQYF. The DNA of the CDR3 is TGTGCCAGCAGCTGGCGCACGGGACAGGGATTTTTACCCACCTACGAGCAGTACTTC.

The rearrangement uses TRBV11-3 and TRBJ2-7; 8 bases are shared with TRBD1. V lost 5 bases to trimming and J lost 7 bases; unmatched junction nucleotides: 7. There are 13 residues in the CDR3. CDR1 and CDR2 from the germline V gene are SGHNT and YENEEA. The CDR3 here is CASSRTGGWEQYF. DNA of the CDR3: TGTGCCAGCAGCCGAACAGGGGGTTGGGAGCAGTACTTC.

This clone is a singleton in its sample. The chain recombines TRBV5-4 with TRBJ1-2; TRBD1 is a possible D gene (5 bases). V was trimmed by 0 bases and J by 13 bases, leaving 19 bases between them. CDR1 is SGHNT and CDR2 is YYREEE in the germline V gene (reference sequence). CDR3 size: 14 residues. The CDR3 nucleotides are TGTGCCAGCAGCTTGGGGGCAGGGAAATCTTTTGGCACCTTC. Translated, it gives CASSLGAGKSFGTF.

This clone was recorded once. CDR3 in DNA: TGTGCCAGCAGCCCCCACCCCGGACAGGGGCAGTTCTTC. Encoded protein: CASSPHPGQGQFF. The chain recombines TRBV7-7 with TRBJ2-1; 8 positions agree with TRBD1. Germline-derived CDR1 and CDR2 are SSHAT and FNYEAQ (reference sequence). The CDR3 has 13 residues. Trimming took 5 bases from V and 12 from J; bases not matched to a gene: 9.

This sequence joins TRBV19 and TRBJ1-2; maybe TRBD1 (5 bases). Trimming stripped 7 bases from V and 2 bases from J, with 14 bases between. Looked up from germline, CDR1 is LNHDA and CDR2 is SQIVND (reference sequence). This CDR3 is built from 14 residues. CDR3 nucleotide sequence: TGTGCCAGTACCCCAGGGAATATCAACTATGGCTACACCTTC. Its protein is CASTPGNINYGYTF.

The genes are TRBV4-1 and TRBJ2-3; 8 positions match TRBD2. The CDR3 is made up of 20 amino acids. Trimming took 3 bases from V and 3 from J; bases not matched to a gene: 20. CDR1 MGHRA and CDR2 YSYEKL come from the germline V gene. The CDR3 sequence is CASSHDPSTRTSKRTDTQYF. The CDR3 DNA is TGCGCCAGCAGCCATGACCCCTCCACTCGGACTAGCAAACGAACAGATACGCAGTATTTT.

The CDR3 reads CASSPVQGQGFFNEQFF. As DNA, the CDR3 is TGTGCCAGCAGTCCCGTCCAGGGACAGGGTTTTTTCAATGAGCAGTTCTTC. This chain joins TRBV7-3 and TRBJ2-1, with TRBD1 matching over 9 bases. CDR3 size: 17 residues. Trimming took 6 bases from V and 6 from J; bases not matched to a gene: 15. Germline loops: CDR1 SGHTA, CDR2 FQGTGA.

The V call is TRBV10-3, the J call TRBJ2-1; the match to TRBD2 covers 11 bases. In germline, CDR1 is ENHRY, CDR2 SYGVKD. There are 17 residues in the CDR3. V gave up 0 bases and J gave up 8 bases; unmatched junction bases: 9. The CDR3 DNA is TGTGCCATCAGTGAGTCCAACTTAGCGGGGGGGCAGCATGAGCAGTTCTTC. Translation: CAISESNLAGGQHEQFF.